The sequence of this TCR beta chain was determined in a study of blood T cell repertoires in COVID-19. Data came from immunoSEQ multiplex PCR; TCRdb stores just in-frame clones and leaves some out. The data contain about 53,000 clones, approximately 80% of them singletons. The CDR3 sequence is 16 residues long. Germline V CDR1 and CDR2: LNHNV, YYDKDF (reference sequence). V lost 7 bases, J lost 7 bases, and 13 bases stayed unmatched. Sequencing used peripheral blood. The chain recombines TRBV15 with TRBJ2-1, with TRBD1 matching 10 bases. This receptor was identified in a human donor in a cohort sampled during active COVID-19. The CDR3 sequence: CATTFQPGQGRNEQFF. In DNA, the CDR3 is TGTGCCACCACCTTCCAACCGGGACAGGGGAGGAATGAGCAGTTCTTC.